This T cell receptor beta chain was sequenced during a study of T-cell reconstitution after alpha-beta-depleted transplantation in children. Construction of the TCRbeta library involved unique molecular identifiers. MiXCR, run by TCRdb on the PCR reads, gives a single entry per CDR3 protein. The sample has 60,000 to 80,000 distinct CDR3 sequences, about 6.7% seen once; the top ten hold approximately 2.4%. The V and J ends lost 0 bases and 5 bases respectively, with 11 bases between them. CDR3 length equals 15 residues. The germline V gene has CDR1 SGHNT and CDR2 YYREEE (reference sequence). The origin of this receptor is a human donor who donated a stem cell graft to a child with acute lymphoblastic leukemia. The material was PBMCs from the stem cell graft donor, obtained from the stem cell graft. The chain recombines TRBV5-4 with TRBJ2-2; tentatively, D is TRBD1 or TRBD2 (5 bases each). The CDR3 nucleotides are TGTGCCAGCAGCTTGGGGGGGAGTGGGACCGGGGAGCTGTTTTTT. Amino acid sequence: CASSLGGSGTGELFF.